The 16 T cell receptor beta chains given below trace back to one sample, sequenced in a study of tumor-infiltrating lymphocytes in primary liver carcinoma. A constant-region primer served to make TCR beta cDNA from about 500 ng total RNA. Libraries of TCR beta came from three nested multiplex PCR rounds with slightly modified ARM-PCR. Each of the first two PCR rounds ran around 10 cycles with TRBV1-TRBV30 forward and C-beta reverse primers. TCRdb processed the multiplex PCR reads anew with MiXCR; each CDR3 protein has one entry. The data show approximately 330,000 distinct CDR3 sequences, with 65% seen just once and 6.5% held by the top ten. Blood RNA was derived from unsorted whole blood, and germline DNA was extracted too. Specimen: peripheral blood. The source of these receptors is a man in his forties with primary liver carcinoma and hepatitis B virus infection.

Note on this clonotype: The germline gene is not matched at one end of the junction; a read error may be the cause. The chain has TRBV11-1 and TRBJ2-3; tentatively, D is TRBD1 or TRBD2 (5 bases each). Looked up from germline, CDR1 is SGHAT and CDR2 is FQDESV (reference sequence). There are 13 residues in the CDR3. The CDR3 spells CASSLGERDTRYF. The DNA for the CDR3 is TGTGCTAGCAGCTTAGGGGAGCGTGATACGCGGTATTTT. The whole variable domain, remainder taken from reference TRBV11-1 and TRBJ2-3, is EAEVAQSPRYKITEKSQAVAFWCDPISGHATLYWYRQILGQGPELLVQFQDESVVDDSQLPKDRFSAERLKGVDSTLKIQPAELGDSAMYLCASSLGERDTRYFGPGTRLTVL.

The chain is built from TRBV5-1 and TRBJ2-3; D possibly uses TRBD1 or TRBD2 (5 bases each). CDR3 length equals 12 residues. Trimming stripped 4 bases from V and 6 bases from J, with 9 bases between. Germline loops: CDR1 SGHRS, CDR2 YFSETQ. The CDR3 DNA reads TGCGCCAGCAGCCCTGAGGGGGATACGCAGTATTTT. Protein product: CASSPEGDTQYF.

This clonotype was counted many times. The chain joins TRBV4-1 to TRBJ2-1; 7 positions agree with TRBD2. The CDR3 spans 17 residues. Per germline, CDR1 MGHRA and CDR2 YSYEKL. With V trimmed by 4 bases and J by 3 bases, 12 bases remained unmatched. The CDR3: CASSLLPFERDYNEQFF. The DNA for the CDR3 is TGCGCCAGCAGCCTACTGCCCTTTGAGCGGGACTACAATGAGCAGTTCTTC.

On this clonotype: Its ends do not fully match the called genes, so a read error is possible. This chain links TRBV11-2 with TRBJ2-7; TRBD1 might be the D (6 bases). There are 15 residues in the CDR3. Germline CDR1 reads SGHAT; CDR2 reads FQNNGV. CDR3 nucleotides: TGTGTCAGCAACTTAGTTTGGGCAGGGGCATACGAGCAGTACTTC. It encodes CVSNLVWAGAYEQYF.

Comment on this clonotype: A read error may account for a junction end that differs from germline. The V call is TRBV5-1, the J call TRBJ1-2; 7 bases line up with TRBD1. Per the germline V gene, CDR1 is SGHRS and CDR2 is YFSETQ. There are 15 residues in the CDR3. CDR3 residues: CASSLYRGSKDGCTF. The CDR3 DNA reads TGTGCCAGCAGCTTATACAGGGGCAGTAAGGATGGCTGCACCTTC.

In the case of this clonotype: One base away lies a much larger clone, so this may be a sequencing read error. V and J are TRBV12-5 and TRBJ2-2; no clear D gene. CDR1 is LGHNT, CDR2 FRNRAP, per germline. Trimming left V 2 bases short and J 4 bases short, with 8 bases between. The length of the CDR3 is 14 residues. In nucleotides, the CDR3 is TGTGCTAGTGGTTTGTTCCCCAGCACCGGGGAGCTGTTTTTT. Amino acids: CASGLFPSTGELFF.

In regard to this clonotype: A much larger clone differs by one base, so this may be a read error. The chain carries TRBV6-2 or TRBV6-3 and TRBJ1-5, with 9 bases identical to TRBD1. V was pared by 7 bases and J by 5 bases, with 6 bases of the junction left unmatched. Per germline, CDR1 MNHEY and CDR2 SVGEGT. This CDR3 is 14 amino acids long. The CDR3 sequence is CASTSGTGHQPQHF. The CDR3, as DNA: TGTGCCAGCACTTCCGGGACAGGGCATCAGCCCCAGCATTTT.

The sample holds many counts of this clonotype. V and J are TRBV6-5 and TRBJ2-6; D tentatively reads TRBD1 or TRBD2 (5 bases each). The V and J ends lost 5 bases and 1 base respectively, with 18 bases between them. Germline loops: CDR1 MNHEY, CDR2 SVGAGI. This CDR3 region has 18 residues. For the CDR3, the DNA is TGTGCCAGCAGTCGAACGGGGCAGTGGTTTTCTGGGGCCAACGTCCTGACTTTC. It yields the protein CASSRTGQWFSGANVLTF.

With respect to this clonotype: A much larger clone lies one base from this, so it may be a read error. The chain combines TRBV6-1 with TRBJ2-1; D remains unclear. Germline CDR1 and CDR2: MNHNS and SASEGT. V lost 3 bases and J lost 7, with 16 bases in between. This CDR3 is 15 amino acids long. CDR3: CASSEGRNLWNEQFF. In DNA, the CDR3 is TGTGCCAGCAGTGAGGGCAGGAACCTCTGGAATGAGCAGTTCTTC.

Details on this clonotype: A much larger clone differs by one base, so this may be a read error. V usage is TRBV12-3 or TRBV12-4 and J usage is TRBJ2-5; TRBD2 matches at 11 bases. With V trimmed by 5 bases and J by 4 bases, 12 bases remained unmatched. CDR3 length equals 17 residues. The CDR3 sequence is CASSIQVTSGNRETQYF. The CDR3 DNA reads TGTGCCAGCAGTATCCAAGTGACTAGCGGGAACAGAGAGACCCAGTACTTC.

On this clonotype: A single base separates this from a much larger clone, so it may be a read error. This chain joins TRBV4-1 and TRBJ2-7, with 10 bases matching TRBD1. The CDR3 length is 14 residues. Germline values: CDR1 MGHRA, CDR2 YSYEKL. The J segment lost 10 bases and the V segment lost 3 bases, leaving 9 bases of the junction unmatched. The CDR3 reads CASSHDGTGVDQYF. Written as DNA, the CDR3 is TGCGCCAGCAGCCACGATGGGACAGGGGTCGATCAGTACTTC.

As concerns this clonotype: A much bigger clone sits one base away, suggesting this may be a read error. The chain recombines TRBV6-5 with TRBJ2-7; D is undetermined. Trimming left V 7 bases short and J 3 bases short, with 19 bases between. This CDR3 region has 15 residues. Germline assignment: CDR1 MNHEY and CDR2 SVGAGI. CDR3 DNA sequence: TGTGCCAGCAAGGGTAACGGTGTCCCTCTCTACGAGCAGTACTTC. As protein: CASKGNGVPLYEQYF.

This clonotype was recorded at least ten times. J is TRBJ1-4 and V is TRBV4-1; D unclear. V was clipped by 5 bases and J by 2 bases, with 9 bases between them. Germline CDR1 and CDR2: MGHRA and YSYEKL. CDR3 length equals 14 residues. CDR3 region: CASSSLSTNEKLFF. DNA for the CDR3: TGCGCCAGCAGCTCACTATCCACTAATGAAAAACTGTTTTTT.

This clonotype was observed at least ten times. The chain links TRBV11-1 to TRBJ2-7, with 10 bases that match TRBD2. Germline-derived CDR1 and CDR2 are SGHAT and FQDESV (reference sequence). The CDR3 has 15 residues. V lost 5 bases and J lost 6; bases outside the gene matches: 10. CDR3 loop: CASSTLSGRAREQYF. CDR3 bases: TGTGCCAGCAGCACCCTAAGCGGGAGGGCTCGCGAGCAGTACTTC.

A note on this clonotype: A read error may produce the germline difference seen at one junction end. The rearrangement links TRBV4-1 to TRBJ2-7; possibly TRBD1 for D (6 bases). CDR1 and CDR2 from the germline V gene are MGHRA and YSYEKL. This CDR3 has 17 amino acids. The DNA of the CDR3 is TGCGCCAGCAGCCCAGGGGCCAGACCACCGATCTCCTACGAGCGGTACTTC. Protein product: CASSPGARPPISYERYF.

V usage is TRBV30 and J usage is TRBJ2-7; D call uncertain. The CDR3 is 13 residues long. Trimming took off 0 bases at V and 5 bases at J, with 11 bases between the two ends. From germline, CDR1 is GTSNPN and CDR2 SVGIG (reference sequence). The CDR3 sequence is CAWSVPLEHEQYF. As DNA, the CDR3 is TGTGCCTGGAGTGTTCCCTTAGAGCACGAGCAGTACTTC.